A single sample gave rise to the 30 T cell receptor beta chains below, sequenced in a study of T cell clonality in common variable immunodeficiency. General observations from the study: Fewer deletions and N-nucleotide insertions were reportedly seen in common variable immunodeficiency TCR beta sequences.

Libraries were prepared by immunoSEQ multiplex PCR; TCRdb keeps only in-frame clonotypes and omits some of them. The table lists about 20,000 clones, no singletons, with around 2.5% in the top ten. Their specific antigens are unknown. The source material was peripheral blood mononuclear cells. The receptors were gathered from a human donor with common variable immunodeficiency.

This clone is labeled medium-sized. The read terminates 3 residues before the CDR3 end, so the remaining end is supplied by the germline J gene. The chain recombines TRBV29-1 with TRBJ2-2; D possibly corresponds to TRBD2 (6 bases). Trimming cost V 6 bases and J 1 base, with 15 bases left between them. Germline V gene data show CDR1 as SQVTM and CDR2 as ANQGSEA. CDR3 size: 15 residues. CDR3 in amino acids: CSVGLVGGNTGELFF. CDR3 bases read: TGCAGCGTCGGACTGGTGGGGGGGAACACCGGGGAG.

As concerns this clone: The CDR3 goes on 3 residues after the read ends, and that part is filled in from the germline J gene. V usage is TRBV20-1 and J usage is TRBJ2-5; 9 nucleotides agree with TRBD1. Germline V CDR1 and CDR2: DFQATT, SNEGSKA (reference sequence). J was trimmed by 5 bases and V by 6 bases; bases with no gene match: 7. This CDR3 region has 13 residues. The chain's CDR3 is CSALQGARETQYF. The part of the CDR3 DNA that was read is TGCAGTGCCCTACAGGGGGCTCGGGAGACC.

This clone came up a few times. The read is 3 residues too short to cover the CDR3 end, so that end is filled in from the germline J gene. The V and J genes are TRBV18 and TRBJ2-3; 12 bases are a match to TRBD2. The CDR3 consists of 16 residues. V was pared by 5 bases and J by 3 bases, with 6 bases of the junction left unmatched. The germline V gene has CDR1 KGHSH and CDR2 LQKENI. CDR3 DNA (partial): TGTGCCAGCTCATCGAGGACTAGCGGGGTGACAGATACG. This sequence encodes CASSSRTSGVTDT. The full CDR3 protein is CASSSRTSGVTDTQYF. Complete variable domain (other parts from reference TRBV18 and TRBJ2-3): NAGVMQNPRHLVRRRGQEARLRCSPMKGHSHVYWYRQLPEEGLKFMVYLQKENIIDESGMPKERFSAEFPKEGPSILRIQQVVRGDSAAYFCASSSRTSGVTDTQYFGPGTRLTVL.

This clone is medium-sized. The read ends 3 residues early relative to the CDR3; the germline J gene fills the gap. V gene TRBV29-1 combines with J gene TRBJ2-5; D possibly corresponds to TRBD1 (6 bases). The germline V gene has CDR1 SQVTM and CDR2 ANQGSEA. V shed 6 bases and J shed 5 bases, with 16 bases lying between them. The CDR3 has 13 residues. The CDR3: CSVGNREWETQYF. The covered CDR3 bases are TGCAGCGTCGGGAACAGGGAATGGGAGACC.

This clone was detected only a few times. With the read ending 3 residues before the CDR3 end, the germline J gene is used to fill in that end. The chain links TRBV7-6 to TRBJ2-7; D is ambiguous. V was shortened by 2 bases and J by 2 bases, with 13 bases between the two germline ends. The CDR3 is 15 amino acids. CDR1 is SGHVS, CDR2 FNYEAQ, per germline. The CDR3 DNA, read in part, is TGTGCCAGCAGCTTAAATTGGGCTACCGCCTACGAG. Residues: CASSLNWATAYE. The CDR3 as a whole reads CASSLNWATAYEQYF.

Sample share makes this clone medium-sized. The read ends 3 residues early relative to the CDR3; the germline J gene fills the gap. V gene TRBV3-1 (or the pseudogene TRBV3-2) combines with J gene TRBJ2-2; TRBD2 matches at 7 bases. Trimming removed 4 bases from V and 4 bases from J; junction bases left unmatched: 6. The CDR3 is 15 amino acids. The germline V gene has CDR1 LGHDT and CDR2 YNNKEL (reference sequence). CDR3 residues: CASSRGGSGTGELFF. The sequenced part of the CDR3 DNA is TGTGCCAGCAGCCGGGGGGGAAGCGGCACCGGGGAG.

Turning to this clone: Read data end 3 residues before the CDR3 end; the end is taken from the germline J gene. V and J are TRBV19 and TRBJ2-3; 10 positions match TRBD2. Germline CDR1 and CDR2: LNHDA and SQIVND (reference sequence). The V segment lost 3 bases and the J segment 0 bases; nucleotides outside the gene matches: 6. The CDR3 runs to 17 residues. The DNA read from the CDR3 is TGTGCCAGTAGTATGGGCCTAGCGGGGGCTAGCACAGATACG. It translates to CASSMGLAGASTDT. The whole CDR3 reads CASSMGLAGASTDTQYF. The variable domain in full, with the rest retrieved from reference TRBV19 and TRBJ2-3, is DGGITQSPKYLFRKEGQNVTLSCEQNLNHDAMYWYRQDPGQGLRLIYYSQIVNDFQKGDIAEGYSVSREKKESFPLTVTSAQKNPTAFYLCASSMGLAGASTDTQYFGPGTRLTVL.

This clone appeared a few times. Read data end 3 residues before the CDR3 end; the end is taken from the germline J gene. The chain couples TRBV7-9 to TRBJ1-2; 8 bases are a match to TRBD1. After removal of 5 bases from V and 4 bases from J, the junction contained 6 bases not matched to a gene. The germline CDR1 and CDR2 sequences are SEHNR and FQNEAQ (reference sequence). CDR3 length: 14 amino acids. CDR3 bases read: TGTGCCAGCAGCCGACAGGGGTGGGTCTATGGC. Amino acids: CASSRQGWVYG. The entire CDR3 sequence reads CASSRQGWVYGYTF.

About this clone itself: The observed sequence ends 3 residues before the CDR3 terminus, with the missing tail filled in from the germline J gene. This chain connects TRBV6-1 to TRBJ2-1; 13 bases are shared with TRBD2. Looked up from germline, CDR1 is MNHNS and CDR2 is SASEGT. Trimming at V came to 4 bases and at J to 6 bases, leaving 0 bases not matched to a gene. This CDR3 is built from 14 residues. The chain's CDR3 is CASSGTSGSNEQFF. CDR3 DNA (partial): TGTGCCAGCAGTGGGACTAGCGGGAGCAATGAG.

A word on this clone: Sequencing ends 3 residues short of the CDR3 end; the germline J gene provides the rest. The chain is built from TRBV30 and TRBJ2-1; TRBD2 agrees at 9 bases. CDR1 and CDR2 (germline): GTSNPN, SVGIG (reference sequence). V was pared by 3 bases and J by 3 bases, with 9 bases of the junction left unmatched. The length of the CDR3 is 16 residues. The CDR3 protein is CAWSPATSGNYNEQFF. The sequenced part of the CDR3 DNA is TGTGCCTGGAGCCCCGCGACTAGCGGAAACTACAATGAG. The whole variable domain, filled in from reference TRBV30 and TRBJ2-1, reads SQTIHQWPATLVQPVGSPLSLECTVEGTSNPNLYWYRQAAGRGLQLLFYSVGIGQISSEVPQNLSASRPQDRQFILSSKKLLLSDSGFYLCAWSPATSGNYNEQFFGPGTRLTVL.

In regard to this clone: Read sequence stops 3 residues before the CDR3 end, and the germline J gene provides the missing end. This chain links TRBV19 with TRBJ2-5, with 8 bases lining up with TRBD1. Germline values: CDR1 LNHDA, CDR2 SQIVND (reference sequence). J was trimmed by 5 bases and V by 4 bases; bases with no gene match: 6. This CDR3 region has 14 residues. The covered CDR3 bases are TGTGCCAGTAGTACGGACAGGGCCCGGGAGACC. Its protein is CASSTDRARET. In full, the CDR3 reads CASSTDRARETQYF.

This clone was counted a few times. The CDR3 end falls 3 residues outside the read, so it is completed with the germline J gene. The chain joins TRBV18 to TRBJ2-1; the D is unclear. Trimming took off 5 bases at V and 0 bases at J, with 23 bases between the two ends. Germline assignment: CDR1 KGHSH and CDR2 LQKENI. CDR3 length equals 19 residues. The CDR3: CASSTFSSTAASSYNEQFF. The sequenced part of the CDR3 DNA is TGTGCCAGCTCAACATTTAGTTCGACGGCGGCTAGCTCCTACAATGAG.

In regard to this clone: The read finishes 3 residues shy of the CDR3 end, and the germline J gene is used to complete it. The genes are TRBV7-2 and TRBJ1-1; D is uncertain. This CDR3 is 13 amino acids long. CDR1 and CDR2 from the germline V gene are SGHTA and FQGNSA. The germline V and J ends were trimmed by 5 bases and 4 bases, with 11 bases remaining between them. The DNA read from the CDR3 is TGTGCCAGCAGCGCCTACCCCATCACTGAA. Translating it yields CASSAYPITE. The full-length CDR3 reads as CASSAYPITEAFF. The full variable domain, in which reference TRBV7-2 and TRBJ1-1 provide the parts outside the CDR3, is GAGVSQSPSNKVTEKGKDVELRCDPISGHTALYWYRQSLGQGLEFLIYFQGNSAPDKSGLPSDRFSAERTGGSVSTLTIQRTQQEDSAVYLCASSAYPITEAFFGQGTRLTVV.

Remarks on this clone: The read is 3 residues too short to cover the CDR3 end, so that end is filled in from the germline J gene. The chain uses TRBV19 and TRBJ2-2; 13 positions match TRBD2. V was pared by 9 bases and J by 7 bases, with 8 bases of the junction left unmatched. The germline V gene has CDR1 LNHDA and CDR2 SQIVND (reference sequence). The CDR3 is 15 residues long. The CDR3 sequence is CASRLAGGKNGELFF. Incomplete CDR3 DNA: TGTGCCAGCAGACTAGCGGGAGGCAAAAACGGGGAG.

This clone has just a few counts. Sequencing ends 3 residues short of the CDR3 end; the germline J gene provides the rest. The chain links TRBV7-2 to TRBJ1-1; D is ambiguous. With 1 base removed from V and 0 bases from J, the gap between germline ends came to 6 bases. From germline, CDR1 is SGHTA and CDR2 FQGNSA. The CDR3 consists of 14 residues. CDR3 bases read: TGTGCCAGCAGCTTAGACAGCATGAACACTGAA. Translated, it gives CASSLDSMNTE. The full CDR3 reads CASSLDSMNTEAFF.

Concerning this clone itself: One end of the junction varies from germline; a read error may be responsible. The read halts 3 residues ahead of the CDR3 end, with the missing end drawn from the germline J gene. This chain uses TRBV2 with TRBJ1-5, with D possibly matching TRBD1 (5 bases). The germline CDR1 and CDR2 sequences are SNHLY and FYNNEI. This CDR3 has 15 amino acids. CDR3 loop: CASSEMGGSDQPQHF. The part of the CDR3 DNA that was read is TGTGCCAGCAGTGAAATGGGGGGTAGCGATCAGCCC.

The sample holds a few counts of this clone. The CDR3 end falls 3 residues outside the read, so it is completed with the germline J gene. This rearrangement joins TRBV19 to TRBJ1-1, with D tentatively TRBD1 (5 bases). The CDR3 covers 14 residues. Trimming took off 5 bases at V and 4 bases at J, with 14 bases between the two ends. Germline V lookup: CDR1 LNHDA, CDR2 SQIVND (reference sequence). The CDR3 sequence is CASSGWQGGTEAFF. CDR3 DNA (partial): TGTGCCAGTAGTGGTTGGCAGGGAGGCACTGAA.

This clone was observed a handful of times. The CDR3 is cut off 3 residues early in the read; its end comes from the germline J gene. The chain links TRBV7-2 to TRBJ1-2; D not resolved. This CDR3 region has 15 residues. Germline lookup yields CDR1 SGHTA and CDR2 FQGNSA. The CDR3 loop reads CASSLSLDRLGGYTF. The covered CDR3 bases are TGTGCCAGCAGCTTGTCCCTCGACCGGCTGGGCGGC.

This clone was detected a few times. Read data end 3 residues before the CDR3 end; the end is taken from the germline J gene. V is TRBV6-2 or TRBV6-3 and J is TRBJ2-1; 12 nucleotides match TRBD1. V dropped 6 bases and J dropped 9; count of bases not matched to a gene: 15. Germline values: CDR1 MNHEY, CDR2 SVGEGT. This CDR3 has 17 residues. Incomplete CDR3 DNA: TGTGCCAGCAGATTACTCGCCGGGACAGGGGGCGCGGGTGAG. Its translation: CASRLLAGTGGAGE. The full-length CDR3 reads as CASRLLAGTGGAGEQFF.

The CDR3 is CASSSGLALYNEQFF. The sequenced part of the CDR3 DNA is TGTGCCAGCAGCTCGGGACTAGCGCTTTACAATGAG. The chain recombines TRBV7-2 with TRBJ2-1, with 10 bases aligning to TRBD2. The read gets to within 3 residues of the CDR3 end, and the germline J gene fills in the rest. CDR3 size: 15 residues. With 4 bases clipped from V and 4 bases from J, the junction kept 4 bases outside the gene matches. The germline V gene has CDR1 SGHTA and CDR2 FQGNSA.

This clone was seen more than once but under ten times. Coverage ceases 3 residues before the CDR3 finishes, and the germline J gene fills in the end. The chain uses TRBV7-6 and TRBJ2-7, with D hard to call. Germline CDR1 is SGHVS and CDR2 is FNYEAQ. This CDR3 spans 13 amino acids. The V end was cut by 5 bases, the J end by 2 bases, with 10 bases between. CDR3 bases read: TGTGCCAGCAGCCCACAACATCCCTACGAG. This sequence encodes CASSPQHPYE. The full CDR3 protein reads CASSPQHPYEQYF.

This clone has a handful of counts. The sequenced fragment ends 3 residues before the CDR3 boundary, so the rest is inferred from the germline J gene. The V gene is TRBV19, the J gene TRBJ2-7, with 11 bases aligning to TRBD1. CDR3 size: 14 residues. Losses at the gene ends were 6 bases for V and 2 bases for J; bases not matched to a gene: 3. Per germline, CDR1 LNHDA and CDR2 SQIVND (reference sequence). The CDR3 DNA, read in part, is TGTGCCAGTAGAATGGGACAGGGGGCCTACGAG. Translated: CASRMGQGAYE. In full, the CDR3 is CASRMGQGAYEQYF.

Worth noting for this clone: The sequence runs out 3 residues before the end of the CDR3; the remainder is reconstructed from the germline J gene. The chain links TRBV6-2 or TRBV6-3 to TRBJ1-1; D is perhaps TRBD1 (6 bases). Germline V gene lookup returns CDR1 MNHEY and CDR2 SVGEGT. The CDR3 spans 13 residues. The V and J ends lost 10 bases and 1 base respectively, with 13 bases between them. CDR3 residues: CANKQGPNTEAFF. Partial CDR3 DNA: TGTGCCAATAAACAGGGTCCGAACACTGAA.

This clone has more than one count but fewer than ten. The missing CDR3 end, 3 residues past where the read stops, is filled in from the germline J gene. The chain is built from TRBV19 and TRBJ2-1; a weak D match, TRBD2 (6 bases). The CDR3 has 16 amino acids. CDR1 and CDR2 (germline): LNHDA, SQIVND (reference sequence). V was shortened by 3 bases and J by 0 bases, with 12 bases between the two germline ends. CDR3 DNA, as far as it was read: TGTGCCAGTAGTATCGTGGGGGGATCCTCCTACAATGAG. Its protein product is CASSIVGGSSYNE. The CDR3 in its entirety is CASSIVGGSSYNEQFF.

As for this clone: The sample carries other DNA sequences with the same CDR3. The CDR3 bases that were read are TGTGCCAGCAGCTTAACGGCAGGGGGAGTGCGTGAG. This codes for CASSLTAGGVRE. The complete CDR3 sequence is CASSLTAGGVREQFF. The rearrangement uses TRBV7-2 and TRBJ2-1; the match to TRBD1 covers 7 bases. Sequencing ends 3 residues short of the CDR3 end; the germline J gene provides the rest. The length of the CDR3 is 15 residues. Per the germline V gene, CDR1 is SGHTA and CDR2 is FQGNSA. The V gene end was trimmed by 2 bases and the J gene end by 9 bases; junction bases not matched to a gene: 10.

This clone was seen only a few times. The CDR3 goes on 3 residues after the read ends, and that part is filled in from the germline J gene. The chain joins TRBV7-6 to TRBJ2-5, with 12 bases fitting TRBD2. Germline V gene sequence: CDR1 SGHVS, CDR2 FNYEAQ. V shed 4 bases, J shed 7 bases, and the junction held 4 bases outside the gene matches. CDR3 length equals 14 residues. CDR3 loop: CASSSTSGGTTQYF. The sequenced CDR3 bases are TGTGCCAGCAGCTCCACTAGCGGGGGGACGACC. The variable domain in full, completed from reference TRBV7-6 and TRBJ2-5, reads GAGVSQSPRYKVTKRGQDVALRCDPISGHVSLYWYRQALGQGPEFLTYFNYEAQQDKSGLPNDRFSAERPEGSISTLTIQRTEQRDSAMYRCASSSTSGGTTQYFGPGTRLLVL.

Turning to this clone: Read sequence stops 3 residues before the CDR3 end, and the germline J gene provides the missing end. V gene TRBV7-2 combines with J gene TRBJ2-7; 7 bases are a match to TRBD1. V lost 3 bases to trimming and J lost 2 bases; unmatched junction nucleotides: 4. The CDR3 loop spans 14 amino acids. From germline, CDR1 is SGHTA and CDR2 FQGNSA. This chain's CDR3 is CASSLRGPPYEQYF. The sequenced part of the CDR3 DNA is TGTGCCAGCAGCTTGAGGGGGCCCCCCTACGAG. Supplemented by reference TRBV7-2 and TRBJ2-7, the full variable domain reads GAGVSQSPSNKVTEKGKDVELRCDPISGHTALYWYRQSLGQGLEFLIYFQGNSAPDKSGLPSDRFSAERTGGSVSTLTIQRTQQEDSAVYLCASSLRGPPYEQYFGPGTRLTVT.

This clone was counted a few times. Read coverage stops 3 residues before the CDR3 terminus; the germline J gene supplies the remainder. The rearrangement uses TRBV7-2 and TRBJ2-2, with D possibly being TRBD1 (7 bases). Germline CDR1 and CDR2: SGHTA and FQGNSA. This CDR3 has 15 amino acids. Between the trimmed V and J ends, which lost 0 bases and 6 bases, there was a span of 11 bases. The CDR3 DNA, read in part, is TGTGCCAGCAGCTTAGCGGCAGGGGGGCCCGGGGAG. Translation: CASSLAAGGPGE. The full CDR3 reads CASSLAAGGPGELFF.

The DNA read from the CDR3 is TGTGCCAGTAGCTCTGGAGGGGCAAGGGCTCAGCCC. It is translated as CASSSGGARAQP. The whole CDR3 sequence reads CASSSGGARAQPQHF. The chain joins TRBV19 to TRBJ1-5; tentatively, D is TRBD1 (5 bases). The CDR3 extends 3 residues past the end of the read, so its final part is completed from the germline J gene. This CDR3 spans 15 amino acids. The V end lost 6 bases, the J end lost 6 bases, and 18 bases lay between the germline ends. Germline CDR1 is LNHDA and CDR2 is SQIVND (reference sequence).

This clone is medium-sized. The CDR3: CASSPRQAHQPQHF. Partial CDR3 DNA: TGTGCCAGCAGTCCCCGGCAGGCTCATCAGCCC. The chain couples TRBV12-3 or TRBV12-4 to TRBJ1-5; D gene uncertain. The read finishes 3 residues shy of the CDR3 end, and the germline J gene is used to complete it. The CDR3 contains 14 residues. Trimming removed 5 bases from V and 5 bases from J, with 13 bases in between.